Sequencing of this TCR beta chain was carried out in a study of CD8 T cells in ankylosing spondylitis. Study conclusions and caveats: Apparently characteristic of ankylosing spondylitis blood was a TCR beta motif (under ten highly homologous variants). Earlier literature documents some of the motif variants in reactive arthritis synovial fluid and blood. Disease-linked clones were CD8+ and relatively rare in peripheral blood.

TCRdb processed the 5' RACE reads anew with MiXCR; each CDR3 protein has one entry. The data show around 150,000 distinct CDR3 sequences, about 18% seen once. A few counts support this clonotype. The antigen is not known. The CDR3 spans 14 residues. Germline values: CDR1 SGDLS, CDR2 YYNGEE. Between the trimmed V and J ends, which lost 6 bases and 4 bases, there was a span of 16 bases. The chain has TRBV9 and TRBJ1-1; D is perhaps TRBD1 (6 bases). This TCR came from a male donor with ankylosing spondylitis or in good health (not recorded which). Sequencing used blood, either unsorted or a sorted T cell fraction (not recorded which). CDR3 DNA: TGTGCCAGCACCCCGGCAGGGGAGAGCACTGAAGCTTTCTTT. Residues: CASTPAGESTEAFF.